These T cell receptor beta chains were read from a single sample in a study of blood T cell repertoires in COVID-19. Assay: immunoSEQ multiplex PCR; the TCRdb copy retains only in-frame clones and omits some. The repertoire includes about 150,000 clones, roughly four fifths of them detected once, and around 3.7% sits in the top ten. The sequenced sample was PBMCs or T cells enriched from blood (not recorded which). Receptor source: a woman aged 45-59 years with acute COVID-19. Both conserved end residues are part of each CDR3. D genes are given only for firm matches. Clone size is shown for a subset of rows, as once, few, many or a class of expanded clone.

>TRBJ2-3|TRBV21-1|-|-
TGTGCCAGCGCGGGCGTTCAGGCAGATACGCAGTATTTT
CASAGVQADTQYF
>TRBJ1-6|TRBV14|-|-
TGTGCCAGCAGCCAAGATACCAGGTCGGGATCACCCCTCCACTTT
CASSQDTRSGSPLHF
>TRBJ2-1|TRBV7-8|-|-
TGTGCCAGCAGCTTAATGAAAATAACATACAATGAGCAGTTCTTC
CASSLMKITYNEQFF
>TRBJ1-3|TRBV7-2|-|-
TGTGCCAGCACTCTAGAGGGGGGGAGGAACTCTGGAAACACCATATATTTT
CASTLEGGRNSGNTIYF
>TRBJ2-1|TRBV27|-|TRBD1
TGTGCCAGCAGTCCACTCGACAGGGGCTCCTACAATGAGCAGTTCTTC
CASSPLDRGSYNEQFF
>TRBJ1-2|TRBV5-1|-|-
TGCGCCAGCAGCTTGGAGGTCGGGATCTATGGCTACACCTTC
CASSLEVGIYGYTF
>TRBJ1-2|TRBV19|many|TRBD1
TGTGCCAGTACCTCCCCGTGGGGACAGGGAGAAGGAGGCTACACCTTC
CASTSPWGQGEGGYTF
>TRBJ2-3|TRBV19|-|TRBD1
TGTGCCAGTAGTGGACAGGGCCACACAGATACGCAGTATTTT
CASSGQGHTDTQYF
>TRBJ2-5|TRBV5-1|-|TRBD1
TGCGCCAGCAGATATACTGACAGGGGGGGAGAGACCCAGTACTTC
CASRYTDRGGETQYF
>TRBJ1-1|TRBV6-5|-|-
TGTGCCAGCAGTATGCGGGCCCAACGCGACACTGAAGCTTTCTTT
CASSMRAQRDTEAFF
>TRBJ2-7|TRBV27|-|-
TGTGCCAGCAGTTTCCGCCCCGACACCTACGAGCAGTACTTC
CASSFRPDTYEQYF
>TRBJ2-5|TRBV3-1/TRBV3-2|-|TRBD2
TGTGCCAGCAGCCACGGACGGGGGACTAGCGGGGCTCAACAAGAGACCCAGTACTTC
CASSHGRGTSGAQQETQYF
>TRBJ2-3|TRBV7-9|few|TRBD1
TGTGCCAGCACCAAGGACAGGTACACAGATACGCAGTATTTT
CASTKDRYTDTQYF
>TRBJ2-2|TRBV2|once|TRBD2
TGTGCCAGCACGCAGCTAGCGGCGAACACCGGGGAGCTGTTTTTT
CASTQLAANTGELFF
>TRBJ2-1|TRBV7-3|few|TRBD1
TGTGCCAGCAGCTTGACAGGGGGGACCTACAATGAGCAGTTCTTC
CASSLTGGTYNEQFF
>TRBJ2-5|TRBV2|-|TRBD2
TGTGCCAGCAGTGAAGCGGTAGCGGGAGTGGAGACCCAGTACTTC
CASSEAVAGVETQYF
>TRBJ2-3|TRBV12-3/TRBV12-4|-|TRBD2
TGTGCCAGTAAAGCGGGAGCCACAGATACGCAGTATTTT
CASKAGATDTQYF
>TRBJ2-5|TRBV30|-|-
TGTGCCTGGAGTGTACTAAAGACCCAGTACTTC
CAWSVLKTQYF
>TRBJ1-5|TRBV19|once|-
TGTGCCAGTAGTGACAGGAGGAACCAGCCCCAGCATTTT
CASSDRRNQPQHF
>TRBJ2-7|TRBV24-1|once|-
TGTGCCACCAGTGACTCGACGGGAACGTACTTC
CATSDSTGTYF
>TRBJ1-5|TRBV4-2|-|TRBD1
TGTGCCAGCAGCCAAGAATATGGGACAGGGGTGGGAAATCAGCCCCAGCATTTT
CASSQEYGTGVGNQPQHF
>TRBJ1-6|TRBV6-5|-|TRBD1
TGTGCCAGCAGACAGGGGTTGAAGTATAATTCACCCCTCCACTTT
CASRQGLKYNSPLHF
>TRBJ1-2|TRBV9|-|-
TGTGCCAGCAGCGTAGCAACAGGGTACGGCTACACCTTC
CASSVATGYGYTF
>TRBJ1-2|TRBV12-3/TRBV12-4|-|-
TGTGCCAGCAGTGCTGCCGGGACTCGTGGCTACACCTTC
CASSAAGTRGYTF
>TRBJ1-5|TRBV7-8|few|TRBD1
TGTGCCAGCAGCTTAGGCCCGTCGACAGGGAATCAGCCCCAGCATTTT
CASSLGPSTGNQPQHF
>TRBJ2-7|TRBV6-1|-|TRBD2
TGTGCCAGCAGTGAAAGGACTAGCGCCTTCTACGAGCAGTACTTC
CASSERTSAFYEQYF
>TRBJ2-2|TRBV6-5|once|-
TGTGCCACAGAAGGGGCGGGGCAGAACACCGGGGAGCTGTTTTTT
CATEGAGQNTGELFF
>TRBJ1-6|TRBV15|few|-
TGTGCCACCAGCAGAGAGCAGGGAAGGAATTCACCCCTCCACTTT
CATSREQGRNSPLHF
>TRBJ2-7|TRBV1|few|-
TGCACCAGCAGCCAGGCTAGCGGGAAGGATGCTCACGAGCAGTACTTC
CTSSQASGKDAHEQYF
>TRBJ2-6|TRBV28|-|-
TGTGCCAGCAGTTTCCTTTCGAGCGGAACGGGCGGGGCCAACGTCCTGACTTTC
CASSFLSSGTGGANVLTF
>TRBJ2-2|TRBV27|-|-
TGTGCCAGCAGTTTGAGGGGGGGGTTCACCGGGGAGCTGTTTTTT
CASSLRGGFTGELFF
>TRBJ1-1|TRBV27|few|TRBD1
TGTGCCAGCAGTCCCCGACAGGGGACGAACACTGAAGCTTTCTTT
CASSPRQGTNTEAFF
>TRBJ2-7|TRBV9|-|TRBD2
TGTGCCAGCAGCCCCCGACTAGCGGGATTCGACGAGCAGTACTTC
CASSPRLAGFDEQYF
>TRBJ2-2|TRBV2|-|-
TGTGCCAGCAGTGAAGCGGCCGCCGGGGAGCTGTTTTTT
CASSEAAAGELFF
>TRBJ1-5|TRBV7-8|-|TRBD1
TGTGCCAGCAGCTTAGAACAGGGGGCGGGTCAGCCCCAGCATTTT
CASSLEQGAGQPQHF
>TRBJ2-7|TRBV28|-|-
TGTGCCAGCAGTTTGCAGGGGCGGTTCAACGAGCAGTACTTC
CASSLQGRFNEQYF
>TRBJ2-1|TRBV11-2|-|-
TGTGCCAGCAGCTTAACTAGGTCCTACAATGAGCAGTTCTTC
CASSLTRSYNEQFF
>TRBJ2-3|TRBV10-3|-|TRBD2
TGTGCCACCGGGACTAGCGGCACAGATACGCAGTATTTT
CATGTSGTDTQYF
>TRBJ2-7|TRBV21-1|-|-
TGTGCCAGCAGCAAAGGGACTAGCGGAACTTACGAGCAGTACTTC
CASSKGTSGTYEQYF
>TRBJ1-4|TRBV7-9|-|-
TGTGCCAGCAGCTTAACCACTCAGGCTAATGAAAAACTGTTTTTT
CASSLTTQANEKLFF
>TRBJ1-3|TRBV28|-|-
TGTGCCAGCAGTACTACGAGGGAGAACACCATATATTTT
CASSTTRENTIYF